One and the same sample provided the 25 T cell receptor beta chains below, sequenced in a study of blood T cells in healthy people across ages (dated by TCRdb to between 2014 and 2016). Library preparation was by 5' RACE. Sequenced using an Illumina HiSeq 2500. A second roughly 6 to 12 cycle PCR used a sample-barcoded 5' primer and a J-beta primer mix. TCRdb redid the processing of the public reads, applying fastp at Q25 and MiXCR, and retained in-frame beta chains. Rows merge per CDR3 protein into single entries with the most common DNA and genes. In all, the sample holds approximately 700,000 distinct CDR3 sequences, and roughly 30% of those were seen once. The ten most abundant clones make up 15% of the sample. The sequencing input was blood. All receptors come from an elderly woman in good health. Donor details come from another sample of the same person, matched by shared clones.

The chain carries TRBV5-1 and TRBJ2-7; D is undetermined. The DNA end favors TRBJ2-5, so the J call may be wrong. The length of the CDR3 is 14 residues. CDR1 and CDR2 (germline): SGHRS, YFSETQ. CDR3 amino acids: CASSLASDQETQYF. CDR3 nucleotides: TGCGCCAGCAGCTTGGCGAGCGATCAAGAGACCCAGTACTTC.

The rearrangement uses TRBV30 and TRBJ2-2; either TRBD1 or TRBD2 may supply D (5 bases each). The CDR3 has 17 residues. Germline assignment: CDR1 GTSNPN and CDR2 SVGIG (reference sequence). The V end was cut by 0 bases, the J end by 6 bases, with 20 bases between. The CDR3 bases are TGTGCCTGGAGTGTAAAGGGGCCGGGGTTTCTATCCGGGGAGCTGTTTTTT. The encoded protein is CAWSVKGPGFLSGELFF.

There are many counts of this clonotype. The rearrangement uses TRBV7-2 and TRBJ2-1; tentative D call: TRBD2 (6 bases). Between the trimmed V and J ends, which lost 6 bases and 7 bases, there was a span of 19 bases. In germline, CDR1 is SGHTA, CDR2 FQGNSA. This CDR3 has 15 amino acids. CDR3 amino acids: CASSLEGAGRNEQFF. CDR3 DNA sequence: TGTGCCAGCAGTCTAGAAGGAGCAGGGAGGAATGAGCAGTTCTTC. Filled out from reference TRBV7-2 and TRBJ2-1, the complete variable domain reads GAGVSQSPSNKVTEKGKDVELRCDPISGHTALYWYRQSLGQGLEFLIYFQGNSAPDKSGLPSDRFSAERTGGSVSTLTIQRTQQEDSAVYLCASSLEGAGRNEQFFGPGTRLTVL.

This rearrangement joins TRBV19 to TRBJ1-1; 9 bases agree with TRBD1. Germline CDR1 reads LNHDA; CDR2 reads SQIVND (reference sequence). The CDR3 contains 14 residues. The junction had 8 bases not matched to a gene; V was cut back by 6 bases and J by 6 bases. DNA of the CDR3: TGTGCCAGTAGCCTCCGGGACAGGGTCTCTGAAGCTTTCTTT. Its translation: CASSLRDRVSEAFF.

Turning to this clonotype: A much larger clone lies a single base off, so this may be a read error. The chain joins TRBV7-3 to TRBJ2-5, with D possibly matching TRBD1 (5 bases). The J call may not be correct, given that the DNA end is closer to TRBJ2-7. The germline V gene has CDR1 SGHTA and CDR2 FQGTGA. The CDR3 has 13 amino acids. This CDR3 is CASSQVFGAEQYF. DNA for the CDR3: TGTGCCAGCAGCCAAGTCTTTGGGGCCGAGCAGTACTTC.

The chain recombines TRBV4-1 with TRBJ2-5; D remains unclear. The J call may be incorrect, as the DNA end agrees better with TRBJ2-7. The germline CDR1 and CDR2 sequences are MGHRA and YSYEKL. The CDR3 has 12 amino acids. CDR3 in DNA: TGCGCCAGCAGCGGGCTAGAAGACGAGCAGTACTTC. It specifies CASSGLEDEQYF.

Note on this clonotype: A much larger clone sits a single nucleotide away, making a read error possible. The chain links TRBV10-3 to TRBJ2-1, with 12 bases fitting TRBD1. The last part of the DNA fits TRBJ2-7 better; the J call may be wrong. The CDR3 covers 16 residues. CDR1 is ENHRY and CDR2 is SYGVKD in the germline V gene. CDR3 region: CAISESGQGAYNEQYF. The CDR3 DNA reads TGTGCCATCAGTGAGTCGGGACAGGGGGCCTACAATGAGCAGTACTTC.

Of note for this clonotype: A much bigger clone sits one base away, suggesting this may be a read error. The chain recombines TRBV11-1 with TRBJ2-1; tentative D call: TRBD2 (7 bases). The length of the CDR3 is 16 residues. V was cut by 4 bases and J by 13 bases, with 26 bases left in between. Germline values: CDR1 SGHAT, CDR2 FQDESV (reference sequence). CDR3 sequence: CASSSLGGGGQETQFF. As DNA, the CDR3 is TGTGCCAGCAGCTCCCTCGGGGGCGGGGGCCAAGAGACCCAGTTCTTC.

This chain uses TRBV20-1 with TRBJ2-7, with a tentative D call TRBD1 (6 bases). Germline loops: CDR1 DFQATT, CDR2 SNEGSKA (reference sequence). The CDR3 has 14 residues. The ends were cut back, 2 bases at V and 0 bases at J, with 11 bases in the middle. Written as DNA, the CDR3 is TGCAGTGCTAGAATCGACAGGAGCTCCTACGAGCAGTACTTC. As protein: CSARIDRSSYEQYF.

The rearrangement links TRBV4-3 to TRBJ2-7, with a tentative D call TRBD2 (7 bases). Germline lookup yields CDR1 LGHNA and CDR2 YSLEER. The V end was cut by 0 bases, the J end by 6 bases, with 15 bases between. The CDR3 runs 15 residues. As DNA, the CDR3 is TGCGCCAGCAGCCAAGAAGGGGGGGTGCCTGGCGAGCAGTACTTC. Translation gives CASSQEGGVPGEQYF.

This clonotype was seen ten or more times. The CDR3 loop reads CASSRSTPQYF. The CDR3 bases are TGTGCCAGCAGTAGGTCGACTCCACAGTACTTC. The chain employs TRBV12-3 or TRBV12-4 and TRBJ2-7; no clear D gene. Between the trimmed V and J ends, which lost 5 bases and 10 bases, there was a span of 12 bases. This CDR3 is 11 amino acids long.

To note about this clonotype: Germline is not matched at one junction end, which may reflect a read error. V gene TRBV6-1 combines with J gene TRBJ2-2, with a possible D match to TRBD1 (6 bases). The length of the CDR3 is 17 residues. Germline V gene sequence: CDR1 MNHNS, CDR2 SASEGT. The CDR3 reads CASFPFRQDLNTGERFF. CDR3 nucleotides: TGTGCCAGCTTCCCCTTTAGACAGGACCTGAACACCGGGGAGCGGTTTTTT.

V is TRBV5-1 and J is TRBJ2-3, with D possibly matching TRBD2 (6 bases). CDR3 length: 15 residues. Germline V gene lookup returns CDR1 SGHRS and CDR2 YFSETQ. V shed 4 bases and J shed 3 bases, with 15 bases lying between them. The CDR3 region is CASSAAGSVTDTQYF. DNA for the CDR3: TGCGCCAGCAGCGCCGCGGGATCAGTAACAGATACGCAGTATTTT.

This clonotype occurred many times. The chain carries TRBV7-2 and TRBJ1-2; D is ambiguous. The CDR3 sequence is 14 residues long. Trimming took 5 bases from V and 11 from J, leaving 21 bases between them. Germline CDR1 is SGHTA and CDR2 is FQGNSA. As DNA, the CDR3 is TGTGCCAGCAGCGCGCCCACGGCGGTTCTGGTTTACACCTTC. Protein: CASSAPTAVLVYTF.

This chain connects TRBV7-2 to TRBJ1-2, with D perhaps TRBD1 (5 bases). The CDR3 length is 13 residues. Germline lookup yields CDR1 SGHTA and CDR2 FQGNSA. Trimming cost V 3 bases and J 8 bases, with 13 bases left between them. CDR3 in DNA: TGTGCCAGCAGCTTGGGACCGGCGACCGGCTACACCTTC. Translation gives CASSLGPATGYTF.

Note on this clonotype: A much bigger clone sits one base away, suggesting this may be a read error. This chain joins TRBV5-1 and TRBJ1-4; D possibly corresponds to TRBD1 (5 bases). V lost 3 bases to trimming and J lost 7 bases, with 13 bases between them. This CDR3 has 14 residues. Looked up from germline, CDR1 is SGHRS and CDR2 is YFSETQ. The CDR3 DNA follows: TGCGCCAGCAGCTGGGGACTTGTCGGTGAAAAACTGTTTTTT. Protein sequence: CASSWGLVGEKLFF. Filled out from reference TRBV5-1 and TRBJ1-4, the complete variable domain reads KAGVTQTPRYLIKTRGQQVTLSCSPISGHRSVSWYQQTPGQGLQFLFEYFSETQRNKGNFPGRFSGRQFSNSRSEMNVSTLELGDSALYLCASSWGLVGEKLFFGSGTQLSVL.

This clonotype was counted a few times. The gene calls are TRBV9 and TRBJ2-2; either TRBD1 or TRBD2 may supply D (6 bases each). The CDR3 covers 16 residues. V dropped 5 bases and J dropped 3 bases, with 17 bases sitting between them. The germline V gene has CDR1 SGDLS and CDR2 YYNGEE. CDR3 nucleotide sequence: TGTGCCAGCAGTGGAGGGGGAGGCCCGGACACCGGGGAGCTGTTTTTT. Amino acids: CASSGGGGPDTGELFF. The whole variable domain, remainder taken from reference TRBV9 and TRBJ2-2, is DSGVTQTPKHLITATGQRVTLRCSPRSGDLSVYWYQQSLDQGLQFLIQYYNGEERAKGNILERFSAQQFPDLHSELNLSSLELGDSALYFCASSGGGGPDTGELFFGEGSRLTVL.

This clonotype was found many times. With a much larger clone just one base away, this may be a read error. The chain is built from TRBV11-2 and TRBJ2-1, with unresolved D. The DNA end is a closer match to TRBJ2-7, so the J assignment may be wrong. Germline CDR1 reads SGHAT; CDR2 reads FQNNGV. CDR3 length: 15 residues. The chain's CDR3 is CASSLDRSSYNEQYF. In DNA form, the CDR3 reads TGTGCCAGCAGCTTAGATCGGAGCTCCTACAATGAGCAGTACTTC.

This clonotype was counted only a few times. J is TRBJ1-1 and V is TRBV20-1; D is unclear. Trimming left V 5 bases short and J 2 bases short, with 18 bases between. The CDR3 loop spans 15 amino acids. In germline, CDR1 is DFQATT, CDR2 SNEGSKA (reference sequence). As DNA, the CDR3 is TGCAGTGCTTTGGGCCCCAGTCGGCGTAACACTGAAGCTTTCTTT. Residues: CSALGPSRRNTEAFF.

V usage is TRBV29-1 and J usage is TRBJ1-2; D perhaps matches TRBD1 (5 bases). The CDR3 totals 14 residues. Germline CDR1 SQVTM, CDR2 ANQGSEA. V dropped 1 base and J dropped 1 base, with 10 bases sitting between them. CDR3 bases: TGCAGCGTTGAAGGATCGAGGGGTAACTATGGCTACACCTTC. Its protein product is CSVEGSRGNYGYTF.

In this sample, this clonotype turned up many times. Here the CDR3 DNA reads TGCGCCAGCAGCCAAAAGATGAACACTGAAGCTTTCTTT. Translating gives CASSQKMNTEAFF. The rearrangement uses TRBV4-1 and TRBJ1-1; the D is unclear. Trimming pared 2 bases from V and 0 bases from J, leaving 4 bases between. The CDR3 extends over 13 amino acids. Germline V lookup: CDR1 MGHRA, CDR2 YSYEKL.

In regard to this clonotype: A much larger clone lies one base from this, so it may be a read error. The V call is TRBV12-3 or TRBV12-4, the J call TRBJ2-3; maybe TRBD2 (7 bases). The CDR3 totals 16 residues. CDR3 DNA: TGTGCCAGCAGTTTAGAAGAGGGGGGGCCCGGAGATGCGCAGTATTTT. Translating gives CASSLEEGGPGDAQYF.

The rearrangement links TRBV20-1 to TRBJ1-4; the D is unclear. Germline CDR1 DFQATT, CDR2 SNEGSKA (reference sequence). V lost 1 base and J 4 bases, leaving 10 bases between the germline ends. This CDR3 has 14 amino acids. Here the CDR3 reads CSARVAPNNEKLFF. As DNA, the CDR3 is TGCAGTGCTAGAGTAGCGCCAAATAATGAAAAACTGTTTTTT.

Comments on this clonotype: One end of the junction is discordant with germline, which a read error may explain. The chain carries TRBV7-3 and TRBJ2-1; 12 bases line up with TRBD2. From germline, CDR1 is SGHTA and CDR2 FQGTGA. The CDR3 is 14 residues long. CDR3 in amino acids: CACSPGLAGNEQFF. The CDR3 DNA is TGTGCCTGCAGCCCGGGACTAGCGGGCAATGAGCAGTTCTTC.

The J gene is TRBJ2-7, the V gene TRBV7-6; D perhaps matches TRBD1 (5 bases). Germline-derived CDR1 and CDR2 are SGHVS and FNYEAQ. V lost 1 base to trimming and J lost 2 bases, with 27 bases between them. The CDR3 consists of 20 residues. DNA for the CDR3: TGTGCCAGCAGCTTAGGAGACAGCACCACGAGTGCCAGATTCCCCTACGAGCAGTACTTC. Its translation: CASSLGDSTTSARFPYEQYF.